Listed below are T cell receptor beta chains from one sample, sequenced in a study of cytomegalovirus exposure and HLA in healthy donors. TCRdb's table, derived via immunoSEQ multiplex PCR, lists solely in-frame clones and lacks some. This table holds 110,000 or so clones, 82% found once. Material for sequencing was PBMCs. These TCRs come from a young woman in good health and CMV-seronegative. CDR3s include the opening cysteine and the closing phenylalanine or tryptophan. A D gene is named only where the DNA matches it firmly. Clone size is shown for a subset of rows, as once, few, many or a class of expanded clone.

cdr3_nt	cdr3_aa	clone_size	d_call	v_call	j_call
TGTGCCAGCAGTCGGACAGGGGGAAACACTGAAGCTTTCTTT	CASSRTGGNTEAFF	-	TRBD1	TRBV28	TRBJ1-1
TGCGCCAGCAGCCAAGATAGGTGGGGAGAGGACACTGAAGCTTTCTTT	CASSQDRWGEDTEAFF	-	-	TRBV4-3	TRBJ1-1
TGTGCCAGCAGCCATCCCCGGACAGGAACGTACGAGCAGTACTTC	CASSHPRTGTYEQYF	-	TRBD1	TRBV5-4	TRBJ2-7
TGTGCCAGCAGCTCAAGACTGAACACAGATACGCAGTATTTT	CASSSRLNTDTQYF	-	-	TRBV13	TRBJ2-3
TGTGCCAGCAGCTTAGGGCGGGGGTCACCCTACAATGAGCAGTTCTTC	CASSLGRGSPYNEQFF	-	TRBD2	TRBV5-4	TRBJ2-1
TGTGCCAGCACTGACACAGGGACTGGAAACACCATATATTTT	CASTDTGTGNTIYF	-	-	TRBV6-6	TRBJ1-3
TGCGCCAGCAGCGCGACAGGGGGGCCCACTGAAGCTTTCTTT	CASSATGGPTEAFF	few	TRBD1	TRBV5-1	TRBJ1-1
TGTGCCAGCAGTGACTCACAGGGGGGGACCCAGTACTTC	CASSDSQGGTQYF	once	TRBD1	TRBV6-4	TRBJ2-5
TGTGCCAGCCGCTTTGGACAGGAAAATTCACCCCTCCACTTT	CASRFGQENSPLHF	few	TRBD1	TRBV6-6	TRBJ1-6
TGCGCCAGCAGCTTGGCCCTAGACAGGGGGCGAACAGATACGCAGTATTTT	CASSLALDRGRTDTQYF	once	TRBD1	TRBV5-1	TRBJ2-3
TGTGCCAGCAGCGGATGGTCCAGGGGGAACACCGGGGAGCTGTTTTTT	CASSGWSRGNTGELFF	-	-	TRBV5-8	TRBJ2-2
TGTGCCAGCAGTTTATCTCGACTATACAATGAGCAGTTCTTC	CASSLSRLYNEQFF	-	-	TRBV27	TRBJ2-1
TGTGCCATCGGGGGGGTCTTCTCCTACAATGAGCAGTTCTTC	CAIGGVFSYNEQFF	-	TRBD2	TRBV6-1	TRBJ2-1
TGCGCCAGCAGCCAAGTGAGCGGGGGGTCTAATGAGCAGTTCTTC	CASSQVSGGSNEQFF	-	TRBD2	TRBV4-3	TRBJ2-1
TGTGCCAGCACGGTAGTCGATGAGCAGTTCTTC	CASTVVDEQFF	-	-	TRBV28	TRBJ2-1
TGTGCCAGCAGTTTCAGGGCGGAGACCCAGTACTTC	CASSFRAETQYF	-	-	TRBV28	TRBJ2-5
TGTGCCAGCACCCAGACAGAGAACTATGGCTACACCTTC	CASTQTENYGYTF	-	-	TRBV6-6	TRBJ1-2
TGTGCCAGCAGCGTAGCGGGGATAACCGGGGAGCTGTTTTTT	CASSVAGITGELFF	once	-	TRBV9	TRBJ2-2
TGTGCCAGCAGCTTTGGACAGGGTATCTACGAGCAGTACTTC	CASSFGQGIYEQYF	-	TRBD1	TRBV5-6	TRBJ2-7
TGCGCCAGCAGCTTCGGGACACCATCTATTGGGGAGACCCAGTACTTC	CASSFGTPSIGETQYF	-	-	TRBV5-1	TRBJ2-5
TGCGCCAGCAGCCAGGACAGTTCAAACACTGAAGCTTTCTTT	CASSQDSSNTEAFF	-	-	TRBV5-1	TRBJ1-1
TGTGCCAGCAGCTTAGCGCAGGGGGCGGGCTACACCTTC	CASSLAQGAGYTF	-	TRBD1	TRBV7-2	TRBJ1-2
TGTGCCAGCAGCTTGATTGGACAGAGGACCGGGGAGCTGTTTTTT	CASSLIGQRTGELFF	once	-	TRBV5-6	TRBJ2-2
TGTGCCAGCAGCTTAGATCTACAGGGTGACACCATATATTTT	CASSLDLQGDTIYF	few	-	TRBV11-3	TRBJ1-3
TGTGCCAGCAGACTGACAGGGGGCCGCAATCAGCCCCAGCATTTT	CASRLTGGRNQPQHF	-	TRBD1	TRBV2	TRBJ1-5
TGCGCCAGTAACAGGGACGACACTGAAGCTTTCTTT	CASNRDDTEAFF	-	-	TRBV5-1	TRBJ1-1
TGTGCCAGCAGCGTAGAGGCGTCAGGGGCTGAAAAACTGTTTTTT	CASSVEASGAEKLFF	-	-	TRBV9	TRBJ1-4
TGTGCCAGCAGCGACACCGGACACAACACAGATACGCAGTATTTT	CASSDTGHNTDTQYF	few	-	TRBV6-4	TRBJ2-3